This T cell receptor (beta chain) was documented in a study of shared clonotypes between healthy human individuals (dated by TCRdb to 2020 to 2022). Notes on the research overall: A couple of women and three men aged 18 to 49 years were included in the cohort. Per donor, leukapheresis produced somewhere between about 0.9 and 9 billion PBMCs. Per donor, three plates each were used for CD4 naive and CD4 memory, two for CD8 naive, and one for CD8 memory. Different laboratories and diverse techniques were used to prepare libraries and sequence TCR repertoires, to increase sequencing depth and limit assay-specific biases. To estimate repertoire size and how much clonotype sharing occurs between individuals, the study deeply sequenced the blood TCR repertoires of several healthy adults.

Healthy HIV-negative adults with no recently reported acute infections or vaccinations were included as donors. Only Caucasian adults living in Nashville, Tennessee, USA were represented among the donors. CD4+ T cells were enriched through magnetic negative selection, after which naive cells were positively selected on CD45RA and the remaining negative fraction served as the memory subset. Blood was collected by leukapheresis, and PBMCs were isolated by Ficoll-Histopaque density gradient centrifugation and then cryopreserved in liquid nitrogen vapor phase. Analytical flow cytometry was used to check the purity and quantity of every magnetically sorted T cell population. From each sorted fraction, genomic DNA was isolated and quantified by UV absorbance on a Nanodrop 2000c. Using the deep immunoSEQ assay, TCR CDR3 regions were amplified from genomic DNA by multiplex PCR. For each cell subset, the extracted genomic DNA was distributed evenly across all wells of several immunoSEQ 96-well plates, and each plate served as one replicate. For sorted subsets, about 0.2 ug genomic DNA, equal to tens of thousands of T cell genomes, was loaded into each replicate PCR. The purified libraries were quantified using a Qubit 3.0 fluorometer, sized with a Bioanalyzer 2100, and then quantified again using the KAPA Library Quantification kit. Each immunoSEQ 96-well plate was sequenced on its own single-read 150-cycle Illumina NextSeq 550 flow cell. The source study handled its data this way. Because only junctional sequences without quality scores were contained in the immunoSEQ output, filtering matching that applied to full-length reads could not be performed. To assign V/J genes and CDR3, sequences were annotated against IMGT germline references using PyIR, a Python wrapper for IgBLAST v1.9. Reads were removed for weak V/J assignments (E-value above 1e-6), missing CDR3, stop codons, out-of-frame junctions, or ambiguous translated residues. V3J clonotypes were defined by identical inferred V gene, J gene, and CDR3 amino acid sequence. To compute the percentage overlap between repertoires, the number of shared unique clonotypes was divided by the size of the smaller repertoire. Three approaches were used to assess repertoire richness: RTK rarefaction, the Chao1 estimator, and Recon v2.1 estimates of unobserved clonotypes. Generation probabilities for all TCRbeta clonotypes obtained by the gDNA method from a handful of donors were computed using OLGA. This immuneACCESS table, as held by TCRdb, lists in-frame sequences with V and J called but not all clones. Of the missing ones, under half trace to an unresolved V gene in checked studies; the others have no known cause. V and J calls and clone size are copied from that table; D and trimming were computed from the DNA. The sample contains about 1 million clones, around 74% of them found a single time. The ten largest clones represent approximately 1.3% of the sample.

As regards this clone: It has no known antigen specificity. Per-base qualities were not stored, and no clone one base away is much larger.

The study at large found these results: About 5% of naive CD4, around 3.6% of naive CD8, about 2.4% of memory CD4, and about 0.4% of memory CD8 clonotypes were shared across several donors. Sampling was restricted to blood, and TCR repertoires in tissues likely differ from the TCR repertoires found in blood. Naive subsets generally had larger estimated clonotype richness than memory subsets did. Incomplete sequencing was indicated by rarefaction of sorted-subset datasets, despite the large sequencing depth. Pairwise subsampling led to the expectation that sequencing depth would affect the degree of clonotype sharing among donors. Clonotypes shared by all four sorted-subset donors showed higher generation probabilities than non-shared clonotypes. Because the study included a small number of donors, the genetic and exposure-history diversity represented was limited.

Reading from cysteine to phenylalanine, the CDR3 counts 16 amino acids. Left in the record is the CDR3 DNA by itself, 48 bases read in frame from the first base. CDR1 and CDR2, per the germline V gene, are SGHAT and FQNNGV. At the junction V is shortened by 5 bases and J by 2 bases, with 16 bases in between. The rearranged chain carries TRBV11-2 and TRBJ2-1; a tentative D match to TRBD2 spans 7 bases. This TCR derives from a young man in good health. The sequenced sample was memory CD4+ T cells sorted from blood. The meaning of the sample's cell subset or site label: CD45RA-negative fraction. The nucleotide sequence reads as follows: TGTGCCAGCAGCCCCAAGGGCGGGGGCCCCTACAATGAGCAGTTCTTC. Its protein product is CASSPKGGGPYNEQFF.